The 21 T cell receptor beta chains given below trace back to one sample, sequenced in a study of shared clonotypes between healthy human individuals (dated by TCRdb to about 2020). The receptor library was made with the immunoSEQ multiplex PCR assay. TCRdb holds this immuneACCESS table with in-frame rearrangements only. Some clones are missing; in checked studies, unresolved V genes explain under half, and the rest has no known cause. This sample is represented by roughly 590,000 clones; 95% to 96% of them were singletons. The top ten hold roughly 0.1% of the sample. For the CD8 naive samples, CD45RO-negative cells were positively selected for CCR7, yielding a CD45RA+CCR7+ population from which TemRA cells were excluded. Sequenced input: naive CD8+ T cells sorted from blood. Explained via the paper, the cell subset or site label denotes: CD45RA+CCR7+. The receptor set was obtained from a woman aged 25 to 39 in good health.

This chain connects TRBV7-2 to TRBJ2-3, with TRBD1 matching 10 bases. Germline CDR1 and CDR2: SGHTA and FQGNSA. This CDR3 is built from 16 residues. Germline trimming cut 6 bases from V and 2 bases from J; bases unmatched to any gene: 8. In DNA, the CDR3 is TGTGCCAGCAGACCCCGACAGGGGGCCTACACAGATACGCAGTATTTT. Residues: CASRPRQGAYTDTQYF. The whole variable domain, filled in from reference TRBV7-2 and TRBJ2-3, reads GAGVSQSPSNKVTEKGKDVELRCDPISGHTALYWYRQSLGQGLEFLIYFQGNSAPDKSGLPSDRFSAERTGGSVSTLTIQRTQQEDSAVYLCASRPRQGAYTDTQYFGPGTRLTVL.

V is TRBV20-1 and J is TRBJ2-5, with TRBD2 matching over 7 bases. V lost 3 bases, J lost 7 bases, and 2 bases stayed unmatched. This CDR3 contains 11 residues. The germline CDR1 and CDR2 sequences are DFQATT and SNEGSKA (reference sequence). The CDR3 protein is CSARTGGTQYF. CDR3 coding DNA: TGCAGTGCTAGGACGGGGGGGACCCAGTACTTC.

This chain joins TRBV28 and TRBJ2-5; 7 positions match TRBD1. This CDR3 is 17 amino acids long. J lost 2 bases, V lost 5 bases, and 14 bases had no gene match. CDR1 and CDR2 (germline): MDHEN, SYDVKM. This CDR3 is CASSRTDRTWEQETQYF. The CDR3 coding sequence is TGTGCCAGCAGTCGAACGGACAGGACTTGGGAACAAGAGACCCAGTACTTC.

V and J are TRBV7-9 and TRBJ2-1, with D perhaps TRBD1 or TRBD2 (5 bases each). CDR3 size: 11 residues. Germline CDR1 reads SEHNR; CDR2 reads FQNEAQ (reference sequence). Trimming cost V 3 bases and J 13 bases, with 10 bases left between them. CDR3 sequence reads: CASSFEGPQFF. As DNA, the CDR3 is TGTGCCAGCAGCTTCGAGGGGCCTCAGTTCTTC.

The rearrangement links TRBV28 to TRBJ2-7; D unclear. This CDR3 spans 17 amino acids. Between the trimmed V and J ends, which lost 5 bases and 0 bases, there was a span of 20 bases. Germline CDR1 reads MDHEN; CDR2 reads SYDVKM. CDR3 sequence reads: CASSPGGWAVSSYEQYF. The DNA for the CDR3 is TGTGCCAGCAGTCCCGGTGGCTGGGCGGTTTCCTCCTACGAGCAGTACTTC.

The V and J genes are TRBV7-9 and TRBJ1-4; D remains unclear. The germline gives CDR1 SEHNR, CDR2 FQNEAQ (reference sequence). V lost 5 bases and J lost 3, with 10 bases in between. There are 14 residues in the CDR3. Here the CDR3 reads CASSPTEPNEKLFF. In nucleotides, the CDR3 is TGTGCCAGCAGCCCTACAGAACCTAATGAAAAACTGTTTTTT.

The genes are TRBV30 and TRBJ2-7, with 12 bases lining up with TRBD1. V shed 5 bases and J 2 bases; nucleotides not matched to a gene: 4. The CDR3 loop spans 14 amino acids. From germline, CDR1 is GTSNPN and CDR2 SVGIG (reference sequence). CDR3 DNA: TGTGCCTGGGATGGGACAGGGGGCCCCTACGAGCAGTACTTC. This sequence encodes CAWDGTGGPYEQYF.

The V and J genes are TRBV27 and TRBJ1-4; no definite D call. This CDR3 has 15 residues. Between the trimmed V and J ends, which lost 4 bases and 7 bases, there was a span of 16 bases. Germline V lookup: CDR1 MNHEY, CDR2 SMNVEV (reference sequence). The CDR3 nucleotides read TGTGCCAGCAGTTCTCGGCGGGAAGGGTTTGAAAAACTGTTTTTT. Translated: CASSSRREGFEKLFF.

The chain carries TRBV9 and TRBJ2-5, with 10 bases identical to TRBD2. Germline lookup yields CDR1 SGDLS and CDR2 YYNGEE. V lost 3 bases to trimming and J lost 5 bases; unmatched junction nucleotides: 10. The CDR3 extends over 16 amino acids. CDR3 loop: CASSEREGDYSETQYF. The CDR3 bases are TGTGCCAGCAGCGAGCGGGAGGGTGATTACTCCGAGACCCAGTACTTC.

This sequence joins TRBV28 and TRBJ2-7, with TRBD1 identical over 8 bases. Germline V CDR1 and CDR2: MDHEN, SYDVKM. The CDR3 runs 12 residues. The ends lost 3 bases at V and 11 bases at J; junction bases unmatched: 6. The CDR3 DNA reads TGTGCCAGCAGTTTGGCGACAGGGGAGGAGTACTTC. It codes for CASSLATGEEYF. Combining the CDR3 with reference TRBV28 and TRBJ2-7 gives the whole variable domain DVKVTQSSRYLVKRTGEKVFLECVQDMDHENMFWYRQDPGLGLRLIYFSYDVKMKEKGDIPEGYSVSREKKERFSLILESASTNQTSMYLCASSLATGEEYFGPGTRLTVT.

This sequence joins TRBV7-9 and TRBJ1-1, with no clear D. The germline CDR1 and CDR2 sequences are SEHNR and FQNEAQ (reference sequence). Trimming removed 5 bases from V and 7 bases from J, with 11 bases in between. This CDR3 is 12 amino acids long. CDR3 sequence (DNA): TGTGCCAGCAGCGACACGGGTAGTGAAGCTTTCTTT. It is translated as CASSDTGSEAFF.

This clone is a singleton in its sample. This chain joins TRBV28 and TRBJ2-7; D might be TRBD2 (6 bases). CDR1 is MDHEN, CDR2 SYDVKM, per germline. V lost 6 bases and J 3 bases, leaving 12 bases between the germline ends. The CDR3 has 13 residues. CDR3 amino acids: CASRRGGSYEQYF. The CDR3 DNA follows: TGTGCCAGCAGGCGGGGTGGTAGCTACGAGCAGTACTTC.

This clone was seen a single time. CDR3 sequence: CATSTLLGPYETPTQYF. In DNA form, the CDR3 reads TGTGCCACCAGCACACTCCTAGGGCCCTACGAAACGCCTACGCAGTATTTT. V and J are TRBV15 and TRBJ2-3; D gene unclear. The CDR3 is 17 amino acids. Between the trimmed V and J ends, which lost 4 bases and 8 bases, there was a span of 25 bases. Germline V CDR1 and CDR2: LNHNV, YYDKDF (reference sequence).

This chain connects TRBV19 to TRBJ2-7; 7 bases are a match to TRBD2. CDR1 LNHDA and CDR2 SQIVND come from the germline V gene (reference sequence). The length of the CDR3 is 15 residues. The J segment lost 5 bases and the V segment lost 5 bases, leaving 12 bases of the junction unmatched. The CDR3 protein is CASSFEAGFLDEQYF. The DNA of the CDR3 is TGTGCCAGTAGTTTTGAAGCGGGATTTCTGGACGAGCAGTACTTC.

V usage is TRBV27 and J usage is TRBJ1-5; 8 positions agree with TRBD1. Germline V lookup: CDR1 MNHEY, CDR2 SMNVEV (reference sequence). V trimming: 7 bases; J trimming: 0 bases; junction bases outside the gene matches: 5. This CDR3 is 15 amino acids long. CDR3 nucleotide sequence: TGTGCCAGCAAGGACAGGGTGGTTAGCAATCAGCCCCAGCATTTT. Amino acid sequence: CASKDRVVSNQPQHF.

The chain couples TRBV28 to TRBJ1-4; a possible D gene is TRBD1 (5 bases). V was shortened by 3 bases and J by 0 bases, with 17 bases between the two germline ends. Germline assignment: CDR1 MDHEN and CDR2 SYDVKM. The length of the CDR3 is 18 residues. The CDR3 sequence: CASSFNVFREATNEKLFF. DNA for the CDR3: TGTGCCAGCAGTTTTAATGTCTTCAGGGAGGCAACTAATGAAAAACTGTTTTTT.

In the case of this clone: Other nucleotide sequences from this sample produce the same CDR3. J is TRBJ2-7 and V is TRBV27, with 9 bases fitting TRBD1. V shed 5 bases and J 6 bases; nucleotides not matched to a gene: 8. The CDR3 length is 14 residues. Looked up from germline, CDR1 is MNHEY and CDR2 is SMNVEV (reference sequence). The CDR3 here is CASSTGTGLAEQYF. The CDR3 nucleotides are TGTGCCAGCAGTACGGGGACAGGGTTGGCCGAGCAGTACTTC.

The chain is built from TRBV27 and TRBJ2-7; D unclear. With 4 bases removed from V and 2 bases from J, the gap between germline ends came to 9 bases. CDR3 size: 13 residues. CDR1 and CDR2 (germline): MNHEY, SMNVEV (reference sequence). The chain's CDR3 is CASSSSGAYEQYF. Written as DNA, the CDR3 is TGTGCCAGCAGTTCTTCTGGGGCCTACGAGCAGTACTTC.

The V gene is TRBV9, the J gene TRBJ2-1; either TRBD1 or TRBD2 may supply D (5 bases each). This CDR3 has 14 amino acids. Trimming cost V 4 bases and J 1 base, with 9 bases left between them. Germline V gene lookup returns CDR1 SGDLS and CDR2 YYNGEE. This CDR3 reads CASSSGGSYNEQFF. Here the CDR3 DNA reads TGTGCCAGCAGCTCTGGGGGTTCCTACAATGAGCAGTTCTTC.

V usage is TRBV9 and J usage is TRBJ2-2; 9 nucleotides align to TRBD2. CDR3 size: 16 residues. Per the germline V gene, CDR1 is SGDLS and CDR2 is YYNGEE. V gave up 1 base and J gave up 5 bases; unmatched junction bases: 6. The CDR3 region is CASSVSSGDGTGELFF. As DNA, the CDR3 is TGTGCCAGCAGCGTATCTAGCGGGGACGGGACCGGGGAGCTGTTTTTT.

The rearrangement joins TRBV28 to TRBJ2-5, with D perhaps matching TRBD1 (5 bases). The DNA matches TRBJ2-7 better at its end, which makes the J call doubtful. CDR1 is MDHEN, CDR2 SYDVKM, per germline. The CDR3 is made up of 14 amino acids. DNA of the CDR3: TGTGCCAGCAGTTTAGGCAGGGTAGGGTACGAGCAGTACTTC. Encoded protein: CASSLGRVGYEQYF.